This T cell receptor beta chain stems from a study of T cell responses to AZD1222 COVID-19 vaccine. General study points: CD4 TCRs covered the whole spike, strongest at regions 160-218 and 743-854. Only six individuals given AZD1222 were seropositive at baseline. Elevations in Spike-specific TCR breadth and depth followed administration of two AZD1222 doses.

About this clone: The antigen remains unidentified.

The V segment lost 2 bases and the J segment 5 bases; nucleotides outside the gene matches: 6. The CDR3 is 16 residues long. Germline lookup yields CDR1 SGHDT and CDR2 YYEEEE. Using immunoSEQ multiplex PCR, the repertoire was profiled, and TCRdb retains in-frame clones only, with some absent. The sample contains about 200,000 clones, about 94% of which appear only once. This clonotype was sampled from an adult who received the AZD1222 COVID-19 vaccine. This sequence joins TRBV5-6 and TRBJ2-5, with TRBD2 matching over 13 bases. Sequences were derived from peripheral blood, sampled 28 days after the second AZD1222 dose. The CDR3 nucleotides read TGTGCCAGCAGCTTTACCGGACTAGCGGGGGAGGAGACCCAGTACTTC. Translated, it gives CASSFTGLAGEETQYF.